This record covers a single T cell receptor (beta chain). The method was immunoSEQ multiplex PCR; TCRdb's version includes in-frame clones alone and lacks a portion of them. The repertoire holds tens of thousands of clones, with approximately 97% as singletons. The data stem from a study of siplizumab effects on memory and regulatory T cells. The CDR3 is 13 amino acids. Trimming stripped 4 bases from V and 2 bases from J, with 8 bases between. Germline V gene lookup returns CDR1 MNHEY and CDR2 SVGAGI. This TCR derives from a human donor in good health. The chain carries TRBV6-5 and TRBJ1-2; D is unresolved. The sequenced sample consisted of naive CD4+ T cells sorted from blood. Here the CDR3 reads CASSSDGNYGYTF. The DNA of the CDR3 is TGTGCCAGCAGTTCAGACGGGAACTATGGCTACACCTTC.